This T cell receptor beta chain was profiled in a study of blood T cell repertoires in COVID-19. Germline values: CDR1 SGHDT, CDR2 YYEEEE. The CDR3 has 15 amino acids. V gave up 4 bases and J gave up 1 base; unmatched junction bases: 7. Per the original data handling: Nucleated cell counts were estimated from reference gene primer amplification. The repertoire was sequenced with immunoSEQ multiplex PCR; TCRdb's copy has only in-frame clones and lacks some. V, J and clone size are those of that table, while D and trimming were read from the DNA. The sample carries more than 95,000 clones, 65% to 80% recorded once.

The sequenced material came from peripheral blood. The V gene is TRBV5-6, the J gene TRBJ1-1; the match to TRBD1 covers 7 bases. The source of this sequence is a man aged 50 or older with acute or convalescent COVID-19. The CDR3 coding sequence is TGTGCCAGCAGCACCCCCGGGACAGAGAACACTGAAGCTTTCTTT. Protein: CASSTPGTENTEAFF.